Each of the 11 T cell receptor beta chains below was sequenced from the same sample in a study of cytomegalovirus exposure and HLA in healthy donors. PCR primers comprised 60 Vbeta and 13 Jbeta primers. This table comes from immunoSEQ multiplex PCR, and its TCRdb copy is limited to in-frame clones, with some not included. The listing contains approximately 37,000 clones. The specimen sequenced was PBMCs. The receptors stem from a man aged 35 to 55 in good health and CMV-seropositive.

CDR3: CASSWTSGQETQYF. The CDR3 region has the DNA TGCGCCAGCAGCTGGACTAGCGGTCAAGAGACCCAGTACTTC. The chain is built from TRBV5-1 and TRBJ2-5; 10 bases align to TRBD2. The junction had 1 base not matched to a gene; V was cut back by 3 bases and J by 2 bases. CDR3 size: 14 residues. The germline CDR1 and CDR2 sequences are SGHRS and YFSETQ.

The CDR3 here is CASSYSAVSGNTIYF. The CDR3 coding sequence is TGTGCCAGCAGTTACTCCGCAGTATCTGGAAACACCATATATTTT. The chain carries TRBV6-5 and TRBJ1-3, with D uncertain. Trimming stripped 0 bases from V and 1 base from J, with 7 bases between. This CDR3 region has 15 residues. Germline CDR1 and CDR2: MNHEY and SVGAGI.

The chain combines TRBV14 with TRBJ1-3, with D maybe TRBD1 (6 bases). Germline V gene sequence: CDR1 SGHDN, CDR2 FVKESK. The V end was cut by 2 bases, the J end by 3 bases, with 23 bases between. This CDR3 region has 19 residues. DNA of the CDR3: TGTGCCAGCAGCCAAATCGCCCGGGACACGAGAGGCTTTGGAAACACCATATATTTT. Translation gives CASSQIARDTRGFGNTIYF.

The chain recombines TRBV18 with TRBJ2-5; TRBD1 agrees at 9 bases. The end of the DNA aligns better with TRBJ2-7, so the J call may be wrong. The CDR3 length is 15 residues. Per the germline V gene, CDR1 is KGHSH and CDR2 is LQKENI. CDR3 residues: CASSRDRGVSYEQYF. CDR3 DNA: TGTGCCAGCTCACGAGACAGGGGGGTATCCTACGAGCAGTACTTC.

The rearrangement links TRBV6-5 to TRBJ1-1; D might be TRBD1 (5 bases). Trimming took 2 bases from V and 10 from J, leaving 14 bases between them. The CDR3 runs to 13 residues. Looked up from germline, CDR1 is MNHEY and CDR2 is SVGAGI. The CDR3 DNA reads TGTGCCAGCAGTTACACGCTGGGGGGAGGAGCTTTCTTT. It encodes CASSYTLGGGAFF.

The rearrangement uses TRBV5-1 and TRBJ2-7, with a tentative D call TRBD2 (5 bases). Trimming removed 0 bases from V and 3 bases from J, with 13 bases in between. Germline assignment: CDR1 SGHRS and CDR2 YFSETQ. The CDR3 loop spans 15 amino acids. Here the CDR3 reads CASSLAAGRNYEQYF. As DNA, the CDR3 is TGCGCCAGCAGCTTGGCCGCGGGCAGGAACTACGAGCAGTACTTC.

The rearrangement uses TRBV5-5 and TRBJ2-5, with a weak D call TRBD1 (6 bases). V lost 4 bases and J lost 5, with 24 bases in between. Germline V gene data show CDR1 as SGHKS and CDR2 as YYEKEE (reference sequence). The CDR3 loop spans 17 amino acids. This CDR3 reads CASSPRGGSLLGETQYF. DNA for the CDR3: TGTGCCAGCAGCCCTCGTGGGGGCTCACTCTTGGGGGAGACCCAGTACTTC.

This CDR3 reads CATSRDGAGEQYF. In DNA form, the CDR3 reads TGTGCCACCAGCAGGGATGGGGCAGGCGAGCAGTACTTC. The J gene is TRBJ2-5, the V gene TRBV15, with D possibly matching TRBD1 (5 bases). The assigned J gene may be wrong: the sequence end matches TRBJ2-7 better. This CDR3 has 13 residues. The germline V gene has CDR1 LNHNV and CDR2 YYDKDF (reference sequence).

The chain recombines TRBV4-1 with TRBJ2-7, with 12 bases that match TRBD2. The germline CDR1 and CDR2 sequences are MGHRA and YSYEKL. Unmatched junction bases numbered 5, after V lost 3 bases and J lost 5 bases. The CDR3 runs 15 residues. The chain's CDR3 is CASSHRTSGNHEQYF. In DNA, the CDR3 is TGCGCCAGCAGCCACCGGACTAGCGGGAACCACGAGCAGTACTTC.

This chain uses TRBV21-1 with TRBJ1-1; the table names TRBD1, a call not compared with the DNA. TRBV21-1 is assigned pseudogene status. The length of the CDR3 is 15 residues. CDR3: CASPRVGHPNTEAFF. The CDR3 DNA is TGTGCCAGCCCCAGGGTGGGACACCCAAACACTGAAGCTTTCTTT.

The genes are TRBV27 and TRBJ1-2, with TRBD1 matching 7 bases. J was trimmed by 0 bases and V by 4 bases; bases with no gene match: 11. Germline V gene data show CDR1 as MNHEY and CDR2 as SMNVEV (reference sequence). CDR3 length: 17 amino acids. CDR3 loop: CASSYNRGSRSNYGYTF. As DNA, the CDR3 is TGTGCCAGCAGTTATAACAGGGGATCTCGCTCTAACTATGGCTACACCTTC.